The source of this T cell receptor beta chain is a study of blood T cells in healthy people across ages. Study summary: Every two T cells gave about one barcoded beta molecule via template switching. Study-level points and caveats: Higher diversity, along with more naive CD4+ cells, distinguished long-lived donors from aged donors.

Unmatched junction bases numbered 9, after V lost 4 bases and J lost 3 bases. The CDR3 has 15 amino acids. Germline V CDR1 and CDR2: SEHNR, FQNEAQ (reference sequence). In its sample, this clonotype was seen a few times. Its target is unknown. The second PCR ran about 7 to 12 cycles with a sample-barcoded 5' primer and J-beta primers. Carrying 12 random nucleotides, a template-switch adaptor labeled each individual cDNA molecule. TCRdb itself ran the 5' RACE reads through MiXCR, one entry per CDR3 protein. Found here are 910,000 or so distinct CDR3 sequences, roughly 47% of them singletons; the top ten hold about a fifth.

The sequence came from a woman in her sixties or seventies in good health. The V gene is TRBV7-9, the J gene TRBJ2-7, with 7 bases identical to TRBD1. Sequences were obtained from blood. CDR3 DNA sequence: TGTGCCAGCAGCTCCATGGGACAGCACTACTACGAGCAGTACTTC. Translation: CASSSMGQHYYEQYF.